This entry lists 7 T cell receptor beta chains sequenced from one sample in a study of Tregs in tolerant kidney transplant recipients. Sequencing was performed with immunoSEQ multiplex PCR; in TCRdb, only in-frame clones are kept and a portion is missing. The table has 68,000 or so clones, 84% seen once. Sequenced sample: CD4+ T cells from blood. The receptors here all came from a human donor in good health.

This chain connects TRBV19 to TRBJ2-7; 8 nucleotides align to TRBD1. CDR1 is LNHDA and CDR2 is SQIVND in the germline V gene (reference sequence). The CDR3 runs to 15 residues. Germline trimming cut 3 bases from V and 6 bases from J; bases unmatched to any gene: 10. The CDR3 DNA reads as TGTGCCAGTAGTATCCAGCCAGGGGGCCCTCTCGAGCAGTACTTC. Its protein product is CASSIQPGGPLEQYF.

Here the CDR3 DNA reads TGTGCCAGCTCTCCAGGCATCGATACGCAGTATTTT. Translation gives CASSPGIDTQYF. The rearrangement joins TRBV18 to TRBJ2-3; D is undetermined. CDR3 length: 12 residues. Trimming cost V 6 bases and J 6 bases, with 10 bases left between them. The V gene's germline CDR1 is KGHSH and CDR2 LQKENI. Looking up the rest from reference TRBV18 and TRBJ2-3 gives the full variable domain: NAGVMQNPRHLVRRRGQEARLRCSPMKGHSHVYWYRQLPEEGLKFMVYLQKENIIDESGMPKERFSAEFPKEGPSILRIQQVVRGDSAAYFCASSPGIDTQYFGPGTRLTVL.

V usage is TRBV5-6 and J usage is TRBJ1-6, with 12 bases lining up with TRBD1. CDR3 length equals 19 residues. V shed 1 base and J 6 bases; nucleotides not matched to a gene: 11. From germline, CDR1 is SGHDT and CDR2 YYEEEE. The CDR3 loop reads CASSLRGQGAARPNSPLHF. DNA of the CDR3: TGTGCCAGCAGCTTGAGGGGACAGGGGGCCGCGCGCCCTAATTCACCCCTCCACTTT.

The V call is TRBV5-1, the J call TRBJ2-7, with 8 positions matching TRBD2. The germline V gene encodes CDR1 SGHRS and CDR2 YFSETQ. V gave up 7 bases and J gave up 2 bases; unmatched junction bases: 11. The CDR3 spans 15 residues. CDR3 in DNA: TGCGCCAGCCGGAACTCTAGCGGGCGCCCCTACGAGCAGTACTTC. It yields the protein CASRNSSGRPYEQYF.

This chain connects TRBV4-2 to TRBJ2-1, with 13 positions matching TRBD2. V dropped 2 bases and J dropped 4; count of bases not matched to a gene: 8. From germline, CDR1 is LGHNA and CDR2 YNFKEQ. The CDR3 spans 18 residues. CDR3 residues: CASSQYRTSGSWYNEQFF. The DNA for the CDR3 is TGTGCCAGCAGCCAATATAGGACTAGCGGGAGTTGGTACAATGAGCAGTTCTTC.

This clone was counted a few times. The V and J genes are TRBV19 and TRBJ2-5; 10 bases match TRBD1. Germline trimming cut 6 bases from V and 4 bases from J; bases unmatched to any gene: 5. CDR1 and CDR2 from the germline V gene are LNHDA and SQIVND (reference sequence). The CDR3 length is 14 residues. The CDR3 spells CASSIRDRGETQYF. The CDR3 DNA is TGTGCCAGTAGCATTCGGGACAGGGGAGAGACCCAGTACTTC.

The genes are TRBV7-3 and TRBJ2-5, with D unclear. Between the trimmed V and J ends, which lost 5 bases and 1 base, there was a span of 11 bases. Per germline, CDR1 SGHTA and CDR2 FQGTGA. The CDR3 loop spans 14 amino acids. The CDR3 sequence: CASSPVGPQETQYF. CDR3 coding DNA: TGTGCCAGCAGCCCCGTAGGGCCCCAAGAGACCCAGTACTTC. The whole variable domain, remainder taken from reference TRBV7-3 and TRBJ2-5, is GAGVSQTPSNKVTEKGKYVELRCDPISGHTALYWYRQSLGQGPEFLIYFQGTGAADDSGLPNDRFFAVRPEGSVSTLKIQRTERGDSAVYLCASSPVGPQETQYFGPGTRLLVL.